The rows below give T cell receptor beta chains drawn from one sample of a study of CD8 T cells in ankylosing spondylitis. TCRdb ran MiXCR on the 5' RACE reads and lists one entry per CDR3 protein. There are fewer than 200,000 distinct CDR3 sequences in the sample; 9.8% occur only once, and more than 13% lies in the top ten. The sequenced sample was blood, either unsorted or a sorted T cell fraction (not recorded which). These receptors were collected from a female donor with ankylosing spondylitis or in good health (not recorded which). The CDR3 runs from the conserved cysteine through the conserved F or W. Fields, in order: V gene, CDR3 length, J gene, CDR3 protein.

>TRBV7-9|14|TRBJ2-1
CASSSDRATDEQFF
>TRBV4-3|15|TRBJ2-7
CASSQDLGSLQEQYF
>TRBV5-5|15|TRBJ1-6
CASSLRDSYNSPLHF
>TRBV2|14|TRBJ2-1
CASIAGLGNNEQFF
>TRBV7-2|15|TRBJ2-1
CASSDATSEYNEQFF
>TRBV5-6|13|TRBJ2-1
CASSFGSYNEQFF
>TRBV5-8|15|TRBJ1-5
CASSLDSQGYQPQHF
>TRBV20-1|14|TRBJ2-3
CSARGLAGTDTQYF
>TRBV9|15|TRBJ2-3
CASSETGTTTDTQYF
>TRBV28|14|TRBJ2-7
CASSLAGRVYEQYF
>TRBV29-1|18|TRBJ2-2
CSVHPVGKHISNTGELFF
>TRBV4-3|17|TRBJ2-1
CASSQEGSAVPYNEQFF
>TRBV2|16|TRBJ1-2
CASTSPPGQHYYGYTF
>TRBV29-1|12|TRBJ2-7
CSVMAPTYEQYF
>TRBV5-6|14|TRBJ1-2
CASSPPSRAKGYTF
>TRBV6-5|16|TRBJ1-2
CASSYSIIRTGGGYTF
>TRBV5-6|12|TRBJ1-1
CASSLDYTEAFF
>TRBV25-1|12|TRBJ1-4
CASGQGREKLFF
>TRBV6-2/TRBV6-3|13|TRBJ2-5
CASSYGSQETQYF
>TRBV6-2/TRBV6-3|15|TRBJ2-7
CASSYNIAGQDEQYF
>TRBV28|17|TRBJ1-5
CASSLDPLDRDNQPQHF
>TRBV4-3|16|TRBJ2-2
CASSPGLAGWTGELFF
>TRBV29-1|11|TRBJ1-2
CSPRGERGYTF
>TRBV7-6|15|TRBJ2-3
CASSFSGGLADTQYF
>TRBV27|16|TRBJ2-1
CASSDLGTSGYNEQFF
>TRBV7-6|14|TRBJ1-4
CASSLGDGNEKLFF
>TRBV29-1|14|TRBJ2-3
CSVEGGLAGDTQYF
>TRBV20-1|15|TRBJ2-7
CSARYRTSGRYEQYF
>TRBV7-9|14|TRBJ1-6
CASSRGEDNSPLHF
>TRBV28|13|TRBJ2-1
CASTRDWNNEQFF
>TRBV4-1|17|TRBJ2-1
CASSQAESTTRPNEQFF
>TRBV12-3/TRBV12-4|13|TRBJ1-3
CATLGGQRNTIYF
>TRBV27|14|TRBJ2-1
CASIGQPTYNEQFF
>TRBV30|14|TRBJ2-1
CAWTSGSSYNEQFF
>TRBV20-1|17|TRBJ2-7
CSALQGLAGDNSYEQYF
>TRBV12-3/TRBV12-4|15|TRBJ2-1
CASSWSGSLDNEQFF
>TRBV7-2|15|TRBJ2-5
CASSSRDRGQETQYF
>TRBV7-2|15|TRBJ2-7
CASSLNDLGVSEQYF
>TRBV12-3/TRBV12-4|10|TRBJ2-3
CASGTDTQYF
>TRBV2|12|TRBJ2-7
CASVGSSYEQYF
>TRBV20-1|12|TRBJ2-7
CSAVDLDYEQYF
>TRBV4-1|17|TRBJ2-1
CASSQEPLAVSYNEQFF
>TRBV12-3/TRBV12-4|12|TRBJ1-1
CASSSISPEAFF
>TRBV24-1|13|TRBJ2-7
CATRETASYEQYF